This is a list of T cell receptor beta chains from one sample in a study of cytomegalovirus exposure and HLA in healthy donors. Assay: immunoSEQ multiplex PCR; the TCRdb copy retains only in-frame clones and omits some. Here the sample spans about 130,000 clones, about 78% being singletons. Input material: PBMCs. These receptors originate from a man between 50 and 59 years old in good health and CMV-seronegative. Each CDR3 is given without its conserved first and last residue. D genes are given only for firm matches.

J | V | D | CDR3
TRBJ2-7 | TRBV5-6 | TRBD2 | ASRPGGTYEQY
TRBJ2-4 | TRBV5-4 | . | ASSFSSEDIQY
TRBJ2-7 | TRBV12-2 | . | ASRLDLLPAGGPNEQY
TRBJ2-7 | TRBV25-1 | TRBD1 | ASSESPDRVLREQY
TRBJ1-1 | TRBV4-3 | . | ASSQDPRVNTEAF
TRBJ1-5 | TRBV5-5 | . | ASSPGHRLGNQPQH
TRBJ2-7 | TRBV25-1 | . | ASSVEGAAYEQY
TRBJ2-7 | TRBV6-5 | TRBD1 | ASSRDRGYEQY
TRBJ2-2 | TRBV18 | . | ASSLQDTGELF
TRBJ2-7 | TRBV27 | . | ASSNREPHNEQY
TRBJ1-3 | TRBV28 | . | ASTEGVRNTIY
TRBJ1-4 | TRBV28 | TRBD1 | ASSSTGATNEKLF
TRBJ2-5 | TRBV5-4 | TRBD1 | ASSLQGIETQY
TRBJ2-7 | TRBV11-2 | TRBD1 | ASSKGQGTYEQY